The 10 T cell receptor beta chains below were found in one sample sequenced in a study of CD8 T cells in Susac syndrome. Random hexamers primed reverse transcription of about 0.45 to 1 ug RNA. One entry per CDR3 protein results from TCRdb running MiXCR on the immunoSEQ multiplex PCR reads. This table has about 120,000 distinct CDR3 sequences, nearly 96% appearing once. Sequenced sample: CD4+ T cells from PBMCs. Source of these receptors: a human donor with Susac syndrome.

V is TRBV2 and J is TRBJ1-2, with TRBD1 as a possible D gene (5 bases). CDR1 is SNHLY and CDR2 is FYNNEI in the germline V gene. V was clipped by 4 bases and J by 7 bases, with 16 bases between them. There are 14 residues in the CDR3. CDR3 sequence: CASSGDGTIVGYTF. CDR3 sequence (DNA): TGTGCCAGCAGTGGGGATGGGACGATCGTTGGCTACACCTTC.

V gene TRBV29-1 combines with J gene TRBJ2-5, with D possibly TRBD2 on 6 matching bases. This CDR3 contains 13 residues. Per the germline V gene, CDR1 is SQVTM and CDR2 is ANQGSEA. V was cut by 0 bases and J by 9 bases, with 14 bases left in between. The CDR3 bases are TGCAGCGTTGAAGATAGGCGGTCGGGGGCCCAGTACTTC. Protein product: CSVEDRRSGAQYF.

The chain combines TRBV9 with TRBJ2-7; 7 bases align to TRBD2. The V segment lost 0 bases and the J segment 6 bases; nucleotides outside the gene matches: 9. The CDR3 runs to 15 residues. Germline V gives CDR1 SGDLS, CDR2 YYNGEE. The DNA for the CDR3 is TGTGCCAGCAGCGTAGGTGGGGGGAGGGCCGCCGAGCAGTACTTC. The encoded protein is CASSVGGGRAAEQYF.

This rearrangement joins TRBV12-3 or TRBV12-4 to TRBJ1-5; TRBD1 matches 8 bases. The CDR3 consists of 14 residues. Germline trimming cut 3 bases from V and 7 bases from J; bases unmatched to any gene: 5. The CDR3 here is CASSFGQGEQPQHF. The CDR3 nucleotides are TGTGCCAGCAGTTTTGGACAGGGAGAACAGCCCCAGCATTTT.

The chain employs TRBV20-1 and TRBJ2-6; D is tentatively TRBD1 or TRBD2 (5 bases each). V dropped 2 bases and J dropped 0 bases, with 14 bases sitting between them. Germline CDR1 is DFQATT and CDR2 is SNEGSKA (reference sequence). The CDR3 is made up of 17 amino acids. CDR3 in DNA: TGCAGTGCTAGATACGGGGCTGCTAACTCTGGGGCCAACGTCCTGACTTTC. Protein product: CSARYGAANSGANVLTF.

The chain employs TRBV9 and TRBJ2-5; D might be TRBD1 or TRBD2, each matching 5 bases. V lost 0 bases and J 2 bases, leaving 11 bases between the germline ends. The germline CDR1 and CDR2 sequences are SGDLS and YYNGEE. The CDR3 is 15 amino acids. The CDR3 sequence: CASSVGGDQQETQYF. The CDR3 coding sequence is TGTGCCAGCAGCGTAGGAGGGGATCAGCAAGAGACCCAGTACTTC.

V and J are TRBV12-3 or TRBV12-4 and TRBJ2-7; 10 bases align to TRBD2. Germline trimming cut 6 bases from V and 6 bases from J; bases unmatched to any gene: 11. The CDR3 covers 15 residues. The CDR3 DNA sequence: TGTGCCAGCAGACCCGGGACTAGCGACTGGGGCGAGCAGTACTTC. Its translation is CASRPGTSDWGEQYF.

The CDR3 DNA follows: TGTGCCAGCAGGTGGAGTCACGGGGGCACTGAAGCTTTCTTT. Amino acid sequence: CASRWSHGGTEAFF. This chain joins TRBV3-1 and TRBJ1-1, with a weak D call TRBD1 (5 bases). Germline-derived CDR1 and CDR2 are LGHDT and YNNKEL (reference sequence). The V gene lost 6 bases and the J gene lost 4 bases, with 15 bases spanning the gap. The length of the CDR3 is 14 residues.

Written as DNA, the CDR3 is TGTGCCTGGAGTACAGGTCCTTATCAGCCCCAGCATTTT. Amino acid sequence: CAWSTGPYQPQHF. This chain connects TRBV30 to TRBJ1-5, with D possibly matching TRBD1 (5 bases). The CDR3 spans 13 residues. Trimming removed 2 bases from V and 5 bases from J, with 10 bases in between. In germline, CDR1 is GTSNPN, CDR2 SVGIG (reference sequence).

The chain has TRBV29-1 and TRBJ1-1; the D is unclear. V was trimmed by 6 bases and J by 2 bases, leaving 16 bases between them. CDR3 length: 14 amino acids. CDR1 is SQVTM, CDR2 ANQGSEA, per germline. The CDR3 DNA is TGCAGCGTGGGCCTGGCAGCCCGTAACACTGAAGCTTTCTTT. Translating it yields CSVGLAARNTEAFF.